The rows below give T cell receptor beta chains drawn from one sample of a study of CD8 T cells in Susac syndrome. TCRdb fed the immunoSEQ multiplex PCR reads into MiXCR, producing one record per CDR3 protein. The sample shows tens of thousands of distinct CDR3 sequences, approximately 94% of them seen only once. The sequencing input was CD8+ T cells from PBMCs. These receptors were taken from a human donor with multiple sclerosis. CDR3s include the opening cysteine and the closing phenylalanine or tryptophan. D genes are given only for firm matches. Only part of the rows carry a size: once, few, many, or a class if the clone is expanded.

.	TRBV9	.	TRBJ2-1	TGTGCCAGCAGCATCCCAGGGGTCGACAATGAGCAGTTCTTC	CASSIPGVDNEQFF
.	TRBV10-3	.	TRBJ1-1	TGTGCCATCAGTGAGGTATCAGTTGGGGGCGGCACTGAAGCTTTCTTT	CAISEVSVGGGTEAFF
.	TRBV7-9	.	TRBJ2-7	TGTGCCAGCAGCTCGTTTCCCCCAGCGTTGTCTGCCGAGCAGTACTTC	CASSSFPPALSAEQYF
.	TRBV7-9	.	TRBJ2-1	TGTGCCAGCAGCTTAGTCGGAATGTACAATGAGCAGTTCTTC	CASSLVGMYNEQFF
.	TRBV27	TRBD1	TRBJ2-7	TGTGCCAGCAGTCCGCTCAGGGGGCTTAACGAGCAGTACTTC	CASSPLRGLNEQYF
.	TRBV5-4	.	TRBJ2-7	TGTGCCAGCAGCCCCCGGGACCAGGGATACGAGCAGTACTTC	CASSPRDQGYEQYF
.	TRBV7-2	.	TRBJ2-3	TGTGCCAGCAGCTTAGGGTGGCAGGGTGGCACAGATACGCAGTATTTT	CASSLGWQGGTDTQYF
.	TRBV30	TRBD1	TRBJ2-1	TGTGCCTGGAGTGCCCCTGACAGGGAGCCCTCCTACAATGAGCAGTTCTTC	CAWSAPDREPSYNEQFF
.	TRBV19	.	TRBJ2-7	TGTGCCAGTAGTACCGGGACACACTACGAGCAGTACTTC	CASSTGTHYEQYF
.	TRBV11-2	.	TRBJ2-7	TGTGCCAGCAGCATTATGTGGCTAGAAAACGTCGCGGGCGAGCAGTACTTC	CASSIMWLENVAGEQYF
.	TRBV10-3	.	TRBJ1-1	TGTGCCACCTCGGGGGTGACTGAAGCTTTCTTT	CATSGVTEAFF
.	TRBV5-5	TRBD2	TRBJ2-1	TGTGCCAGCAGCGCCTCTCGGGAGGGAGGGAACAATGAGCAGTTCTTC	CASSASREGGNNEQFF
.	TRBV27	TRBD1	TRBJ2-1	TGTGCCAGCAGTCACAGGGGAAACAATGAGCAGTTCTTC	CASSHRGNNEQFF
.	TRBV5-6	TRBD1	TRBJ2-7	TGTGCCAGCAGCCCACAGGCCTTAGGACAGGGGGCTCTCTCCTACGAGCAGTACTTC	CASSPQALGQGALSYEQYF
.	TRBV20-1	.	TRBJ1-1	TGCAGTGCCCCAAGGGGGAACACTGAAGCTTTCTTT	CSAPRGNTEAFF
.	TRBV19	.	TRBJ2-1	TGTGCCAGTAGTATCGAATGGGGGAATGAGCAGTTCTTC	CASSIEWGNEQFF
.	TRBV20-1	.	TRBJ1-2	TGCAGTGCTACTCATCACTTTGACTATGGCTACACCTTC	CSATHHFDYGYTF
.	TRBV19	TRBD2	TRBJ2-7	TGTGCCAGTAGTATAGTCGCGGGAGAGCCCTACGAGCAGTACTTC	CASSIVAGEPYEQYF
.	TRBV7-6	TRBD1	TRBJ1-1	TGTGCCAGCAGCCCTGGGACAGGGTCAAACACTGAAGCTTTCTTT	CASSPGTGSNTEAFF
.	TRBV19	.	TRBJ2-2	TGTGCCAGTAGTCAGGTCGGTTCAAACGGGGAGCTGTTTTTT	CASSQVGSNGELFF
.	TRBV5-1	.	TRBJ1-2	TGCGCCAGCAGCTTCGGTACGGACTATGGCTACACCTTC	CASSFGTDYGYTF
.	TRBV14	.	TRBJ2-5	TGTGCCAGCAGCCAAGTTCCGAGGACACTGAACCAAGAGACCCAGTACTTC	CASSQVPRTLNQETQYF
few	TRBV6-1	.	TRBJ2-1	TGTGCCAGCAGCCAGGGTTACAATGAGCAGTTCTTC	CASSQGYNEQFF
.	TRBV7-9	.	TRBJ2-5	TGTGCCAGCAATCTAGGGCCCGATAGATACTTC	CASNLGPDRYF
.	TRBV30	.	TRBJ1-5	TGTGCCTGGAGTGAGGGGAACAGAGGAAATCAGCCCCAGCATTTT	CAWSEGNRGNQPQHF
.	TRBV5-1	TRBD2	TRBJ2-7	TGCGCCAGCAGCTTGGAATGGGGACTAGCGGGGACCTACGAGCAGTACTTC	CASSLEWGLAGTYEQYF
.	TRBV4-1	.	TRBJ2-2	TGCGCCAGCAGCGCCAGACAGGGAGGGGCCGGGGAGCTGTTTTTT	CASSARQGGAGELFF
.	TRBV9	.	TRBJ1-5	TGTGCCAGCAGCGTAGGACAGACTGATCAGCCCCAGCATTTT	CASSVGQTDQPQHF
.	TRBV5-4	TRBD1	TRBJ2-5	TGTGCCAGCAGCTCCGGGACAGGCGCCTTAAGGGGGACCCAGTACTTC	CASSSGTGALRGTQYF
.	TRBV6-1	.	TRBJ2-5	TGTGCCAGCAGTGAAGTATTGGCCCTCTTGGCGGAGACCCAGTACTTC	CASSEVLALLAETQYF
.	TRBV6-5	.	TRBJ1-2	TGTGCCAGCTCCATAGGGGCAGCTAACTATGGCTACACCTTC	CASSIGAANYGYTF
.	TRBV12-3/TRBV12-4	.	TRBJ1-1	TGTGCCAGCAGCTCCTCTTACACTGAAGCTTTCTTT	CASSSSYTEAFF
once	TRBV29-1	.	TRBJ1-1	TGCAGCGTTTCGGGCCCGAACGCTGAAGCTTTCTTT	CSVSGPNAEAFF
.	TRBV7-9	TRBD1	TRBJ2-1	TGTGCCAGCAGCCCACCGGGACAGGGGGCCAATGAGCAGTTCTTC	CASSPPGQGANEQFF
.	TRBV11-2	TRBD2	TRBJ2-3	TGTGCCAGCAGCTCCCCCGAGATAGCGGGGACAGATACGCAGTATTTT	CASSSPEIAGTDTQYF
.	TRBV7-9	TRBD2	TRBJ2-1	TGTGCCAGCAGCTCCCTGGGGACTAGCGGGGCTTACAATGAGCAGTTCTTC	CASSSLGTSGAYNEQFF